These 29 T cell receptor beta chains were all obtained from the same sample, sequenced in a study of blood T cell repertoires in COVID-19. Clones were sequenced by immunoSEQ multiplex PCR, and TCRdb holds only the in-frame ones, with some missing. This sample has 250,000 or so clones, with nearly 90% found just once. Sequenced sample: peripheral blood. These TCRs come from a man younger than 35 with active or convalescent COVID-19.

The chain combines TRBV5-1 with TRBJ2-3; D possibly corresponds to TRBD2 (6 bases). Trimming pared 5 bases from V and 6 bases from J, leaving 16 bases between. The germline CDR1 and CDR2 sequences are SGHRS and YFSETQ. The CDR3 runs to 14 residues. The CDR3 sequence is CASSWDSPRDTQYF. The CDR3 DNA reads TGCGCCAGCAGTTGGGACTCCCCTCGGGATACGCAGTATTTT.

The chain recombines TRBV6-2 or TRBV6-3 with TRBJ2-7; 8 positions match TRBD1. Losses at the gene ends were 6 bases for V and 2 bases for J; bases not matched to a gene: 3. The germline V gene has CDR1 MNHEY and CDR2 SVGEGT. The CDR3 extends over 13 amino acids. This chain's CDR3 is CASSRGQAYEQYF. CDR3 DNA sequence: TGTGCCAGCAGCAGGGGGCAGGCCTACGAGCAGTACTTC.

This sequence joins TRBV4-1 and TRBJ1-5; 8 bases line up with TRBD1. CDR3 size: 14 residues. V lost 0 bases to trimming and J lost 7 bases; unmatched junction nucleotides: 2. Looked up from germline, CDR1 is MGHRA and CDR2 is YSYEKL. CDR3 nucleotide sequence: TGCGCCAGCAGCCAAGATGACAGGGGCCAGCCCCAGCATTTT. It translates to CASSQDDRGQPQHF.

The chain has TRBV28 and TRBJ1-5, with 7 bases that match TRBD1. Unmatched junction bases numbered 10, after V lost 6 bases and J lost 2 bases. The V gene's germline CDR1 is MDHEN and CDR2 SYDVKM. This CDR3 is 16 amino acids long. The CDR3 DNA reads as TGTGCCAGCAGCCCCTACAGGGGAAAGGGCAATCAGCCCCAGCATTTT. Its translation: CASSPYRGKGNQPQHF.

The chain couples TRBV6-2 or TRBV6-3 to TRBJ2-7; 10 bases match TRBD2. Trimming took 4 bases from V and 3 from J; bases not matched to a gene: 9. The CDR3 extends over 16 amino acids. Germline V gives CDR1 MNHEY, CDR2 SVGEGT. CDR3 in amino acids: CASSSSLAGIRYEQYF. The CDR3, as DNA: TGTGCCAGCAGTTCCTCACTAGCGGGGATCCGCTACGAGCAGTACTTC.

The chain recombines TRBV11-2 with TRBJ2-1; 7 bases map to TRBD1. This CDR3 has 15 amino acids. V lost 1 base to trimming and J lost 4 bases; unmatched junction nucleotides: 4. Germline-derived CDR1 and CDR2 are SGHAT and FQNNGV. In DNA, the CDR3 is TGTGCCAGCAGCTTAGTAGCGACAGGGTACAATGAGCAGTTCTTC. Translating it yields CASSLVATGYNEQFF.

The chain carries TRBV3-1 (or the pseudogene TRBV3-2) and TRBJ2-1; tentatively, D is TRBD2 (5 bases). V was shortened by 4 bases and J by 0 bases, with 10 bases between the two germline ends. The germline gives CDR1 LGHDT, CDR2 YNNKEL (reference sequence). This CDR3 is built from 15 residues. Written as DNA, the CDR3 is TGTGCCAGCAGCCCCACTAGGAACTCCTACAATGAGCAGTTCTTC. The encoded protein is CASSPTRNSYNEQFF.

The chain couples TRBV3-1 (or the pseudogene TRBV3-2) to TRBJ1-1; D perhaps matches TRBD1 (5 bases). The CDR3 totals 16 residues. V shed 0 bases and J shed 1 base, with 12 bases lying between them. CDR1 and CDR2 (germline): LGHDT, YNNKEL (reference sequence). As DNA, the CDR3 is TGTGCCAGCAGCCAAGAAGGGGTAATGGGGAACACTGAAGCTTTCTTT. Translating it yields CASSQEGVMGNTEAFF.

The rearrangement joins TRBV2 to TRBJ1-1; D unresolved. V gave up 6 bases and J gave up 1 base, with 12 bases separating them. The CDR3 runs to 14 residues. The germline V gene encodes CDR1 SNHLY and CDR2 FYNNEI. The DNA of the CDR3 is TGTGCCAGCAGCCCTGACGGGAAGAACACTGAAGCTTTCTTT. Protein product: CASSPDGKNTEAFF.

The chain employs TRBV5-8 and TRBJ2-7; D possibly corresponds to TRBD2 (5 bases). The germline V gene has CDR1 SGHTS and CDR2 YDEGEE. Trimming cost V 5 bases and J 3 bases, with 15 bases left between them. The CDR3 runs to 14 residues. The chain's CDR3 is CASSLTNGGYEQYF. The CDR3 DNA sequence: TGTGCCAGCAGTCTGACAAACGGAGGCTACGAGCAGTACTTC.

In regard to this clone: Other DNA sequences in the sample encode the same CDR3. V usage is TRBV18 and J usage is TRBJ1-5; D unresolved. The CDR3 runs 13 residues. Between the trimmed V and J ends, which lost 2 bases and 5 bases, there was a span of 7 bases. CDR1 and CDR2 from the germline V gene are KGHSH and LQKENI. The CDR3 loop is CASSPSPDQPQHF. The CDR3 bases are TGTGCCAGCTCACCATCCCCGGATCAGCCCCAGCATTTT.

The rearrangement links TRBV5-8 to TRBJ1-5; D might be TRBD1 (6 bases). Germline loops: CDR1 SGHTS, CDR2 YDEGEE. CDR3 length: 17 amino acids. Trimming removed 3 bases at V and 0 bases at J, with 16 bases between. As DNA, the CDR3 is TGTGCCAGCAGCTCCCTGGACAGTAGCTATAGCAATCAGCCCCAGCATTTT. This encodes CASSSLDSSYSNQPQHF.

The chain recombines TRBV27 with TRBJ1-4; TRBD1 matches at 8 bases. V shed 3 bases, J shed 5 bases, and the junction held 5 bases outside the gene matches. CDR1 is MNHEY, CDR2 SMNVEV, per germline (reference sequence). The length of the CDR3 is 15 residues. The DNA for the CDR3 is TGTGCCAGCAGTTTCCTAGACAGGGGAAATGAAAAACTGTTTTTT. This translates into CASSFLDRGNEKLFF.

CDR3 DNA sequence: TGTGCCAGCAGTAAAGCAGGGATTGGGCAGCCCCAGCATTTT. As protein: CASSKAGIGQPQHF. The J gene is TRBJ1-5, the V gene TRBV27; TRBD1 might be the D (5 bases). The CDR3 has 14 residues. The V and J ends lost 5 bases and 7 bases respectively, with 15 bases between them. Germline lookup yields CDR1 MNHEY and CDR2 SMNVEV (reference sequence).

This chain uses TRBV29-1 with TRBJ1-4; possibly TRBD1 for D (5 bases). This CDR3 spans 14 amino acids. Looked up from germline, CDR1 is SQVTM and CDR2 is ANQGSEA. V was cut by 4 bases and J by 4 bases, with 13 bases left in between. The CDR3 coding sequence is TGCAGCGTTGTTACGGGACTGAATAATGAAAAACTGTTTTTT. It specifies CSVVTGLNNEKLFF.

Regarding this clone: The sample holds other DNA sequences that translate to the same CDR3. The CDR3 bases are TGTGCCAGCAGTCCATCGAACACTGAAGCTTTCTTT. Translating it yields CASSPSNTEAFF. The chain carries TRBV28 and TRBJ1-1; D gene ambiguous. Trimming pared 5 bases from V and 1 base from J, leaving 5 bases between. In germline, CDR1 is MDHEN, CDR2 SYDVKM. The CDR3 is 12 amino acids.

This chain connects TRBV7-9 to TRBJ1-2; TRBD1 matches 7 bases. The CDR3 length is 15 residues. V shed 5 bases, J shed 4 bases, and the junction held 10 bases outside the gene matches. From germline, CDR1 is SEHNR and CDR2 FQNEAQ (reference sequence). CDR3 protein: CASSTPDRQIYGYTF. In DNA, the CDR3 is TGTGCCAGCAGCACTCCGGACAGGCAAATCTATGGCTACACCTTC. Complete variable domain (other parts from reference TRBV7-9 and TRBJ1-2): DTGVSQNPRHKITKRGQNVTFRCDPISEHNRLYWYRQTLGQGPEFLTYFQNEAQLEKSRLLSDRFSAERPKGSFSTLEIQRTEQGDSAMYLCASSTPDRQIYGYTFGSGTRLTVV.

This clone was seen once. J is TRBJ2-5 and V is TRBV19; tentative D call: TRBD1 (6 bases). Trimming took off 4 bases at V and 2 bases at J, with 11 bases between the two ends. Germline V gives CDR1 LNHDA, CDR2 SQIVND (reference sequence). The CDR3 spans 14 residues. The CDR3 bases are TGTGCCAGTAGTAGTAGGGGACAACAAGAGACCCAGTACTTC. It yields the protein CASSSRGQQETQYF.

This chain joins TRBV6-2 or TRBV6-3 and TRBJ2-1, with 7 bases identical to TRBD2. The CDR3 consists of 14 residues. The V and J ends lost 4 bases and 9 bases, in that order; junction bases with no gene match: 9. Germline CDR1 MNHEY, CDR2 SVGEGT. The CDR3 DNA reads as TGTGCCAGCAGTTTAACTCGGGAGGCGGGTGAGCAGTTCTTC. Encoded protein: CASSLTREAGEQFF.

The chain employs TRBV19 and TRBJ2-1; 9 positions match TRBD2. CDR1 and CDR2 (germline): LNHDA, SQIVND (reference sequence). Trimming at V came to 6 bases and at J to 6 bases, leaving 6 bases not matched to a gene. CDR3 length: 14 residues. The CDR3 sequence: CASSALAGTNEQFF. For the CDR3, the DNA is TGTGCCAGTAGCGCGCTAGCGGGGACCAATGAGCAGTTCTTC.

The chain links TRBV12-3 or TRBV12-4 to TRBJ1-1; 7 positions match TRBD1. The V gene end was trimmed by 7 bases and the J gene end by 11 bases; junction bases not matched to a gene: 10. The CDR3 runs to 12 residues. In DNA, the CDR3 is TGTGCCAGCACCTTAACAGGGGTTGGTGCTTTCTTT. Translating it yields CASTLTGVGAFF.

The CDR3 DNA is TGTGCCAGCAGCTTGGGGACTAGTGACTACAATGAGCAGTTCTTC. Its protein product is CASSLGTSDYNEQFF. The rearrangement uses TRBV11-2 and TRBJ2-1; 8 nucleotides agree with TRBD2. The germline V gene encodes CDR1 SGHAT and CDR2 FQNNGV. The V and J ends lost 3 bases and 3 bases, in that order; junction bases with no gene match: 4. The CDR3 consists of 15 residues.

The chain couples TRBV3-1 (or the pseudogene TRBV3-2) to TRBJ1-1; D ambiguous. CDR1 and CDR2 from the germline V gene are LGHDT and YNNKEL (reference sequence). The V end lost 0 bases, the J end lost 10 bases, and 18 bases lay between the germline ends. This CDR3 has 15 amino acids. The CDR3 DNA sequence: TGTGCCAGCAGCCAAGATCGAACGGTTCAGGCGGGAGCTTTCTTT. It yields the protein CASSQDRTVQAGAFF.

DNA for the CDR3: TGTGCCTGGGGGGAAATGAGGGAGGGGAAGAATGGCTACACCTTC. It codes for CAWGEMREGKNGYTF. J is TRBJ1-2 and V is TRBV30; a possible D gene is TRBD1 (5 bases). Trimming left V 5 bases short and J 6 bases short, with 22 bases between. The V gene's germline CDR1 is GTSNPN and CDR2 SVGIG (reference sequence). The CDR3 extends over 15 amino acids.

V is TRBV2 and J is TRBJ1-2, with D unresolved. The V gene's germline CDR1 is SNHLY and CDR2 FYNNEI. The CDR3 is 16 amino acids. Trimming stripped 4 bases from V and 0 bases from J, with 15 bases between. Here the CDR3 DNA reads TGTGCCAGCAGTGGGACGGACTCCCTTTCTAACTATGGCTACACCTTC. Translating it yields CASSGTDSLSNYGYTF.

In regard to this clone: At one boundary the junction diverges from the germline segment, which might be a read error. This chain connects TRBV6-2 or TRBV6-3 to TRBJ1-5, with unresolved D. The germline gives CDR1 MNHEY, CDR2 SVGEGT. The CDR3 has 17 amino acids. The CDR3 DNA follows: TGTGCCAGCAGTTTGGGCAGCTCCTACGGGAGCAATCTGCCCCAGCATTTT. Protein sequence: CASSLGSSYGSNLPQHF.

The chain employs TRBV19 and TRBJ2-3, with 8 bases that match TRBD2. Germline CDR1 is LNHDA and CDR2 is SQIVND (reference sequence). J gave up 1 base and V 3 bases, and 3 bases lay outside the gene matches. CDR3 length: 15 residues. The CDR3 is CASSIGGGGTDTQYF. The CDR3 bases are TGTGCCAGTAGTATCGGGGGGGGCGGCACAGATACGCAGTATTTT. Complete variable domain (other parts from reference TRBV19 and TRBJ2-3): DGGITQSPKYLFRKEGQNVTLSCEQNLNHDAMYWYRQDPGQGLRLIYYSQIVNDFQKGDIAEGYSVSREKKESFPLTVTSAQKNPTAFYLCASSIGGGGTDTQYFGPGTRLTVL.

This rearrangement joins TRBV28 to TRBJ2-7, with 10 bases lining up with TRBD1. The CDR3 is made up of 18 amino acids. CDR1 is MDHEN and CDR2 is SYDVKM in the germline V gene. With V trimmed by 3 bases and J by 2 bases, 13 bases remained unmatched. CDR3 amino acids: CASSFTGTGVGVAYEQYF. The DNA of the CDR3 is TGTGCCAGCAGTTTTACCGGGACAGGGGTCGGAGTGGCCTACGAGCAGTACTTC.

This clone appeared a few times. Other DNA sequences in this sample translate to the same CDR3. This chain uses TRBV11-2 with TRBJ2-7, with 8 bases lining up with TRBD1. The V gene's germline CDR1 is SGHAT and CDR2 FQNNGV. V lost 5 bases and J lost 6; bases outside the gene matches: 0. The CDR3 is 11 amino acids. CDR3: CASSTGGEQYF. CDR3 DNA: TGTGCCAGCAGCACAGGGGGCGAGCAGTACTTC. Combining the CDR3 with reference TRBV11-2 and TRBJ2-7 gives the whole variable domain EAGVAQSPRYKIIEKRQSVAFWCNPISGHATLYWYQQILGQGPKLLIQFQNNGVVDDSQLPKDRFSAERLKGVDSTLKIQPAKLEDSAVYLCASSTGGEQYFGPGTRLTVT.